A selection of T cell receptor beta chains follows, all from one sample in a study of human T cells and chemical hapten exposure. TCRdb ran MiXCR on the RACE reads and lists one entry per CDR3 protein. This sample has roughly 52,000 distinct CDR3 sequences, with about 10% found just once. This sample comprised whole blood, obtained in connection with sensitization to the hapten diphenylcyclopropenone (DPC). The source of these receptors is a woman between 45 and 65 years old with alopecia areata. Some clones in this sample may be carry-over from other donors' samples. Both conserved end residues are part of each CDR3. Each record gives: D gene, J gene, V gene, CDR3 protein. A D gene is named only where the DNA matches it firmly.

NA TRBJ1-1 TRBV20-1 CSASPRGGNTEAFF
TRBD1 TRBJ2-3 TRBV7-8 CASRPNRGLRDTQYF
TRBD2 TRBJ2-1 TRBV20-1 CSAPSGYNEQFF
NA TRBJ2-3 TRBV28 CASSSPQTPVDTQYF
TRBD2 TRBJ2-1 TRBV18 CASSPFLAGGKYNEQFF
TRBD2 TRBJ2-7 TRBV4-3 CASSQDLVRQGLYEQYF
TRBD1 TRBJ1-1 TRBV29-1 CSVDRQGSRNTEAFF
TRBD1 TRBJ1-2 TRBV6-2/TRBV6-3 CASSRRLFRDRVNYGYTF
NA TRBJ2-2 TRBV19 CASRDTGTGELFF
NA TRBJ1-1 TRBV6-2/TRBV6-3 CASSYSGRWTEAFF
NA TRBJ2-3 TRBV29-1 CSVEGGGTDTQYF
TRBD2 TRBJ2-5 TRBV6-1 CASVSGTSRVLQETQYF
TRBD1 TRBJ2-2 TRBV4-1 CASSQQPTGGANTGELFF
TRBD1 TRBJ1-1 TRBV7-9 CASRFPGQGAIAEAFF
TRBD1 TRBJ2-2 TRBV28 CASSLGQGTTGELFF
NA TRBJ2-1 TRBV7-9 CASSPRTRRGEQFF
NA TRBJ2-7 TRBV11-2 CASSFTGGGESYEQYF
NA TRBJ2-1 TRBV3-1 CASSQVGDNEQFF
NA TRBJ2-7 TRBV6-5 CASSYSNRDYEQYF
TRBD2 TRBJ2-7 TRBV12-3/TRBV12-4 CASRAPHGTSGYEQYF
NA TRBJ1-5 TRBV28 CASTVGGKVNQPQHF
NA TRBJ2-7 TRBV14 CASSQAAWEQYF
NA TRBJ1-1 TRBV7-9 CASSFGAYQNTEAFF
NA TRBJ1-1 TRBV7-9 CASSSTQGNTEAFF
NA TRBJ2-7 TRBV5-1 CASRLFEDYEQYF
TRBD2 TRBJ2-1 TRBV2 CASSGGLAMGFEQFF
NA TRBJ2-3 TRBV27 CASSPRVRTDTQYF
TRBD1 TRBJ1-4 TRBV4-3 CASSQAGQSQTWNEKLFF
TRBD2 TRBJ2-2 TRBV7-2 CASSWGLHKELLF
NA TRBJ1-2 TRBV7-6 CASSLDGQFYGYTF
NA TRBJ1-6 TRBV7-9 CASSLRSNSPLHF
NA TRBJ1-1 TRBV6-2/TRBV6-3 CASSYSVSTEAFF
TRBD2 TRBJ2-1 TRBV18 CASSPTSGSNEQFF
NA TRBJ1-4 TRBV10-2 CASSEWREEKLFF
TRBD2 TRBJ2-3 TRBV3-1 CASSRRAGTSGSTDTQYF
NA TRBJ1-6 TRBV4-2 CASSERTYNSPLHF
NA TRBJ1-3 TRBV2 CASSTGSSGNTIYF
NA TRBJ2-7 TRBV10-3 CAISERGYEQYF
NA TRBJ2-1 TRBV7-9 CASSLMGASYNEQFF
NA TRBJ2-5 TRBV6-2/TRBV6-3 CASSYGVGKETQYF
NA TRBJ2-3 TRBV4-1 CASSQDWASVAQYF
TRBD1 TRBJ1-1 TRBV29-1 CSVQDRGIEAFF
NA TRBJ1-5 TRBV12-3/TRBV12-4 CASSLSSGRSNQPQHF
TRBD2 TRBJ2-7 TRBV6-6 CASSSPGGYEQYF
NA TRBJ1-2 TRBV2 CASSVRLRYTF
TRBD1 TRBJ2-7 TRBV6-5 CASSSPGTVLYEQYF
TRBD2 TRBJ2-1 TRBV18 CASSPSRIRGTSGRKLDYNEQFF
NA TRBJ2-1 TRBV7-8 CASSLGRGLFYNEQFF
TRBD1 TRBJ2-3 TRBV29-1 CSVTGQGSDTQYF
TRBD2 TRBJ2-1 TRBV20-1 CSARDPRTSGVYNEQFF
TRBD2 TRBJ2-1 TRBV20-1 CSAPGRKGLARNEQFF
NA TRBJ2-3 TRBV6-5 CASSEGVVGTDTQYF
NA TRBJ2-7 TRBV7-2 CASSLTGRYEQYF
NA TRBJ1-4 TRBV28 CASSNPGPLIF
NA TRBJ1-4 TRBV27 CASSSQQPGDEKLFF